The present T cell receptor (beta chain) was sequenced within a study of CD8+CD57+ T cells in acquired aplastic anemia (dated by TCRdb to about 2018). Some background on the complete study: DNA extracted from sorted CD4+ and CD8+ cells had a mean of about 3.2 ug, with a range of roughly 0.2 to 30 ug. A CD8+CD57+ expansion meant a frequency higher than the mean frequency seen in healthy subjects.

The patients picked for sequencing were ones in whom flow cytometry had shown an expansion of CD8+CD57+ cells. All patients had severe acquired aplastic anemia diagnosed by International Study of Aplastic Anemia and Agranulocytosis and Camitta criteria. At the time blood was sampled, none of the patients had received any therapy. TCR repertoires of sorted CD4+ and CD8+ blood T cells from severe aplastic anemia patients and healthy subjects were deep-sequenced in the study. In the USA, patient enrollment took place under clinicaltrials.gov protocols 00001620, 01623167, 00001397, 00071045, 00081523 and 00961064. Ficoll-Paque density gradient centrifugation was used to isolate peripheral blood mononuclear cells. Before DNA extraction, CD4+ and CD8+ T cells were sorted by FACS or by magnetic beads. A word on this clonotype: Its specific antigen is unknown. No quality values exist for individual bases; no much larger clone is one base distant.

Points the paper makes about the study in general: Roughly 29 CD8+ CDR3 sequences were found in both patients and controls but appeared to be highly expressed in patients and within the immunodominant clones of the patients. Patients and healthy controls showed no significant difference in CD8+ Simpson's diversity (P=0.060).

Profiling of TCR beta VDJ combinations and CDR3 sequences used genomic DNA as the template. An Illumina HiSeq 2000 was the platform used for TCR repertoire sequencing. As for how the authors treated the data: TRBV/TRBJ rearrangement plots, CDR3 size and DJ length profiles, and Simpson's diversity index were used to evaluate the repertoires. Whichever DNA sequence was most abundant in the deep sequencing data was defined as the immunodominant clone. CDR3 amino acid sequences were screened for sharing across subjects and compared with published repertoires and the VDJdb database. In TCRdb, the public reads were trimmed at Q25 with fastp and aligned with MiXCR, with productive beta chains retained. All rows with the same CDR3 protein become a single entry with the most common DNA and genes. The V and J calls reflect TCRdb's pipeline rather than the authors' work. This sample has roughly 120,000 distinct CDR3 sequences in its table, and under 65% of those were observed once. The ten biggest clones cover under 35% of the sample.

Sequenced input: sorted CD4+, CD8+, or CD8+CD57+ T cells (not recorded which) from PBMCs. The receptor's source is a human donor with aplastic anemia.

The CDR3 in this case is CSARENPYEGYTF. In nucleotide form, the sequence is TGCAGTGCTAGAGAGAACCCTTACGAAGGCTACACCTTC. The sequence is built from TRBV20-1 and TRBJ1-2; the D gene cannot be resolved reliably. The CDR3 contains 13 residues, cysteine and phenylalanine counted. The retained sequence is limited to the CDR3, 39 bases, with the frame set at the first base. At the junction V is shortened by 0 bases and J by 8 bases, with 13 bases in between. CDR1 and CDR2 (DFQATT, SNEGSKA) derive from the germline V gene (reference sequence).